This T cell receptor beta chain was observed in a study of patients and donors after allogeneic stem cell transplantation. TCRdb reanalysed the RT-PCR reads using MiXCR and keeps one entry per CDR3 protein. The sample comprises about a million distinct CDR3 sequences, more than 15% of which are singletons, and 5% to 6.5% rests with the top ten. The germline V and J ends were trimmed by 8 bases and 4 bases, with 16 bases remaining between them. The CDR3 is 14 residues long. CDR1 is SGHRS, CDR2 YFSETQ, per germline. The receptor's source is a human donor who was either an allogeneic HSCT recipient or a stem cell or donor lymphocyte infusion donor (not recorded which). It is not recorded whose cells these are; they may come from a transplant donor. The V gene is TRBV5-1, the J gene TRBJ2-1; unclear D gene. The sequenced sample consisted of blood, either unsorted or a sorted T cell fraction (not recorded which). The CDR3 DNA follows: TGCGCCAGTACCGTTGAAGCGCTATACAATGAGCAGTTCTTC. Protein product: CASTVEALYNEQFF.